This TCR beta chain appears in the sequencing data of a study of CD4+ T cells in melanoma. Whole-study results and caveats: CD8+ T cell, macrophage and B cell function reportedly correlated with neoantigen-specific CD4+ T cells. Diverse differentiation states were reported for melanoma neoantigen-specific CD4+ T cells.

Notes on this clone: Its antigen is not known.

V lost 0 bases and J lost 0, with 6 bases in between. Germline V CDR1 and CDR2: SGDLS, YYNGEE. The CDR3 spans 14 residues. Repertoires were generated with immunoSEQ multiplex PCR, while TCRdb's copy carries only in-frame clones and drops some. The sample contains around 110,000 clones, 80% to 95% of which appear only once. This sequence was found in a human donor with melanoma. Sequenced input: peripheral blood. This chain connects TRBV9 to TRBJ1-1; possibly TRBD1 for D (5 bases). In nucleotides, the CDR3 is TGTGCCAGCAGCGTAGTGGGGGTGAACACTGAAGCTTTCTTT. Protein sequence: CASSVVGVNTEAFF.